The 5 T cell receptor beta chains given below trace back to one sample, sequenced in a study of OX40 agonist ivuxolimab in advanced cancers. Sequencing used immunoSEQ multiplex PCR; TCRdb keeps in-frame clones, though not all of them. The data show roughly 92,000 clones, roughly 85% seen once. Sequenced here: CD4+ or CD8+ T cells sorted from blood, sampled in a trial of the OX40 agonist ivuxolimab. Receptors originate from an adult with an advanced solid tumor such as melanoma, head and neck, liver or kidney cancer.

The genes are TRBV28 and TRBJ1-4, with D possibly being TRBD1 (6 bases). The germline V gene encodes CDR1 MDHEN and CDR2 SYDVKM. Trimming took off 10 bases at V and 8 bases at J, with 17 bases between the two ends. The CDR3 loop spans 13 amino acids. The CDR3, as DNA: TGTGCCATTCCGGGACAAACGAGGGAAAAACTGTTTTTT. Protein sequence: CAIPGQTREKLFF. The complete variable domain, with remaining parts taken from reference TRBV28 and TRBJ1-4, reads DVKVTQSSRYLVKRTGEKVFLECVQDMDHENMFWYRQDPGLGLRLIYFSYDVKMKEKGDIPEGYSVSREKKERFSLILESASTNQTSMYLCAIPGQTREKLFFGSGTQLSVL.

The chain joins TRBV5-4 to TRBJ2-7; 11 positions agree with TRBD2. CDR1 and CDR2 from the germline V gene are SGHNT and YYREEE (reference sequence). The CDR3 runs to 15 residues. V dropped 3 bases and J dropped 3; count of bases not matched to a gene: 5. CDR3 residues: CASSSTSGGFYEQYF. The CDR3 DNA reads TGTGCCAGCAGCTCCACTAGCGGGGGTTTCTACGAGCAGTACTTC.

This clone showed up just once. The chain couples TRBV7-3 to TRBJ2-1; possible D gene TRBD1, 6 bases. The germline V and J ends were trimmed by 0 bases and 5 bases, with 14 bases remaining between them. Germline-derived CDR1 and CDR2 are SGHTA and FQGTGA. The CDR3 length is 16 residues. The CDR3 region is CASSLTNRDIDNEQFF. CDR3 DNA sequence: TGTGCCAGCAGCTTAACGAACCGGGACATAGACAATGAGCAGTTCTTC.

V gene TRBV30 combines with J gene TRBJ2-2; perhaps TRBD2 as D (5 bases). V lost 2 bases to trimming and J lost 6 bases, with 19 bases between them. The CDR3 has 16 amino acids. Germline V CDR1 and CDR2: GTSNPN, SVGIG (reference sequence). The CDR3 sequence: CAWSPLGLAGSGELFF. The CDR3 DNA is TGTGCCTGGAGTCCCCTGGGTCTAGCTGGGTCCGGGGAGCTGTTTTTT.

The chain links TRBV2 to TRBJ2-6; D is possibly TRBD1 (6 bases). The CDR3 has 14 amino acids. Trimming removed 7 bases at V and 4 bases at J, with 11 bases between. Germline CDR1 reads SNHLY; CDR2 reads FYNNEI. The CDR3: CASNRDKGANVLTF. In DNA, the CDR3 is TGTGCCAGCAATCGGGACAAGGGGGCCAACGTCCTGACTTTC.